This TCR beta chain was profiled in a study of T cells in localized non-small cell lung cancer. General study results and limits: Uninvolved adjacent lung, not tumor, had the highest T cell clonality.

In regard to this clone: Its antigen is as yet unknown.

Produced via immunoSEQ multiplex PCR; TCRdb's table is partial and in-frame only. The sample gives about 24,000 clones, about 86% of which show up once; approximately 4.4% is in the top ten. The sequencing here drew on PBMCs, taken before any cancer treatment. The receptor was derived from a man between 40 and 75 years old with stage II lung adenocarcinoma.

This CDR3 reads CASSLTPEPQHF. CDR3 in DNA: TGTGCCAGCAGCCTCACACCGGAGCCCCAGCATTTT. The chain couples TRBV7-2 to TRBJ1-5; no firm D call. Trimming stripped 5 bases from V and 8 bases from J, with 10 bases between. This CDR3 region has 12 residues. Germline CDR1 reads SGHTA; CDR2 reads FQGNSA.